This TCR beta chain is drawn from a study of cytomegalovirus exposure and HLA in healthy donors. Comment on this clone: Its antigen is still unknown.

Study-wide findings and caveats: In a later analysis, V- and J-gene trimming of beta chains associated with a DCLRE1C missense variant, replicated independently.

Both 60 Vbeta primers and 13 Jbeta primers went into the PCR. Generated by immunoSEQ multiplex PCR, the TCRdb table keeps only in-frame clones and is missing some. The sample has about 180,000 clones; about 79% are singletons. Trimming pared 0 bases from V and 5 bases from J, leaving 14 bases between. The CDR3 totals 15 residues. Germline CDR1 and CDR2: SGDLS and YYNGEE. The V gene is TRBV9, the J gene TRBJ2-5; tentatively, D is TRBD2 (5 bases). The sequencing sample was made of PBMCs. The clonotype comes from a middle-aged man in good health and CMV-seropositive. The chain's CDR3 is CASSVGLGSGETQYF. The CDR3 DNA reads as TGTGCCAGCAGCGTAGGCCTAGGGAGTGGCGAGACCCAGTACTTC.